This TCR beta chain comes out of a study of CD8 T cells in Susac syndrome. From blood CD8+ and CD4+ T cells, TCR beta sequences were generated. The multiple sclerosis control cohort comprised treatment-naive individuals presenting with stable or active relapsing-remitting disease. Negative isolation was used for CD8+ and CD4+ T cells and FACS enrichment for TEMRA cells. The V gene lost 7 bases and the J gene lost 2 bases, with 15 bases spanning the gap. This CDR3 has 14 amino acids. Reverse transcription of roughly 0.5 to 1 ug RNA was carried out with random hexamers. Multiplex PCR with immunoSEQ amplified the TCR beta CDR3 across 54 Vbeta and 13 Jbeta. TCRdb re-analysed the immunoSEQ multiplex PCR reads in MiXCR, keeping a single row per CDR3 protein. The data contain 200,000 or so distinct CDR3 sequences, 90% to 95% of them singletons. This clonotype was seen only once.

The chain combines TRBV12-3 or TRBV12-4 with TRBJ2-7; tentative D call: TRBD2 (6 bases). The sequenced sample consisted of CD4+ T cells from PBMCs. The sequence was obtained from a human donor with multiple sclerosis. The CDR3, as DNA: TGTGCCAGCACCATGGGGGGAGGTGCCTACGAGCAGTACTTC. Its protein product is CASTMGGGAYEQYF.